This T cell receptor beta chain was identified in a study of cytomegalovirus exposure and HLA in healthy donors. Notes on the study in general: As confirmed in vitro, three CMV-associated chains were specific for CMV antigens. Most TCR sequences showed up rarely, but some public TCRs showed up in many donors. High specificity and sensitivity for cytomegalovirus status were reported for the classifier.

The germline V gene has CDR1 SGHRS and CDR2 YFSETQ. The V end lost 4 bases, the J end lost 5 bases, and 16 bases lay between the germline ends. This CDR3 has 15 amino acids. Clones were read by immunoSEQ multiplex PCR, and TCRdb kept only the in-frame ones, dropping some. In the table there are 150,000 or so clones, roughly 80% of which are singletons. The donors were members of the approximately 120-subject validation cohort (separate from the roughly 660-subject first cohort). Comment on this clone: No antigen is known for it.

This clonotype originated in a man younger than 45 in good health and CMV-seropositive. Sequenced material: PBMCs. This chain links TRBV5-1 with TRBJ2-1; a weak D match, TRBD2 (7 bases). The CDR3 nucleotides read TGCGCCAGCAGCCCCAGTGGCGGGGGCAACAATGAGCAGTTCTTC. Protein sequence: CASSPSGGGNNEQFF.